This entry concerns a single T cell receptor (beta chain). TCRdb keeps only in-frame clones here, not all; method: immunoSEQ multiplex PCR. Here the sample spans about 400,000 clones, roughly 90% being singletons. V lost 4 bases and J lost 4; bases outside the gene matches: 9. The CDR3 runs 17 residues. Per germline, CDR1 SGHDT and CDR2 YYEEEE. This entry comes from a study of Ad26.COV2.S vaccination and SARS-CoV-2 variants. Treatment in this sample: approximately 18 received Ad26.COV2.S at low or high dose, single or two shots; 5 received placebo; per-sample allocation not given. Collection of the samples took place on day 63 after the first injection of vaccine or placebo.

This clonotype was obtained from a person between 18 and 65 years old who received the Ad26.COV2.S COVID-19 vaccine or a placebo. This specimen consisted of peripheral blood, obtained in a trial of Ad26.COV2.S vaccine versus placebo. The chain uses TRBV5-6 and TRBJ2-7, with TRBD2 matching over 15 bases. The CDR3 here is CASSRGTSGRNLYEQYF. The CDR3 coding sequence is TGTGCCAGCAGCCGTGGGACTAGCGGGAGGAACCTTTACGAGCAGTACTTC.